These 19 T cell receptor beta chains came from one sample sequenced in a study of long-term antiretroviral therapy in people with HIV. Running of the v3.0 immunoSEQ assay took place at survey level. Sequenced by immunoSEQ multiplex PCR; TCRdb stores in-frame clones only, minus some. The sample has approximately 29,000 clones, more than 75% seen once. The sample here was unsorted PBMCs, taken 0.5 years after starting antiretroviral therapy. The receptors were sampled from a young woman with HIV.

V and J are TRBV7-9 and TRBJ2-5; TRBD2 matches 9 bases. Germline CDR1 reads SEHNR; CDR2 reads FQNEAQ (reference sequence). V dropped 2 bases and J dropped 0; count of bases not matched to a gene: 1. The length of the CDR3 is 15 residues. This CDR3 is CASSLTSGYQETQYF. The CDR3 DNA reads as TGTGCCAGCAGCTTAACTAGCGGGTACCAAGAGACCCAGTACTTC.

Remarks on this clone: In the same sample, other DNA sequences code for this CDR3. The chain combines TRBV7-2 with TRBJ2-7, with unresolved D. The CDR3 totals 12 residues. The V gene lost 5 bases and the J gene lost 0 bases, with 5 bases spanning the gap. Germline loops: CDR1 SGHTA, CDR2 FQGNSA. As DNA, the CDR3 is TGTGCCAGCAGCCCCCGCTCCTACGAGCAGTACTTC. Residues: CASSPRSYEQYF.

The rearrangement joins TRBV19 to TRBJ2-2, with 7 bases identical to TRBD2. CDR3 length equals 15 residues. V shed 3 bases and J 1 base; nucleotides not matched to a gene: 2. Per germline, CDR1 LNHDA and CDR2 SQIVND (reference sequence). This chain's CDR3 is CASSIGGMNTGELFF. The CDR3 DNA reads TGTGCCAGTAGTATCGGGGGGATGAACACCGGGGAGCTGTTTTTT.

The rearrangement uses TRBV6-1 and TRBJ1-5; tentatively, D is TRBD1 (6 bases). CDR1 is MNHNS and CDR2 is SASEGT in the germline V gene. V was trimmed by 5 bases and J by 6 bases, leaving 14 bases between them. The CDR3 extends over 14 amino acids. Written as DNA, the CDR3 is TGTGCCAGCAGTCCAAAGGGGGGGGTTCAGCCCCAGCATTTT. Translation: CASSPKGGVQPQHF.

The CDR3 spells CASSIESATRNQPQHF. Here the CDR3 DNA reads TGTGCCAGTAGTATAGAATCGGCGACGCGCAATCAGCCCCAGCATTTT. V usage is TRBV19 and J usage is TRBJ1-5; D uncertain. Germline-derived CDR1 and CDR2 are LNHDA and SQIVND (reference sequence). There are 16 residues in the CDR3. The V end lost 0 bases, the J end lost 2 bases, and 11 bases lay between the germline ends.

The rearrangement uses TRBV6-5 and TRBJ1-6; 7 bases map to TRBD1. The CDR3 is 14 amino acids. The ends lost 2 bases at V and 6 bases at J; junction bases unmatched: 1. In germline, CDR1 is MNHEY, CDR2 SVGAGI. The CDR3, as DNA: TGTGCCAGCAGTTACGGGACAGCTAATTCACCCCTCCACTTT. As protein: CASSYGTANSPLHF.

V and J are TRBV9 and TRBJ2-1, with 8 bases aligning to TRBD2. Germline loops: CDR1 SGDLS, CDR2 YYNGEE. CDR3 length: 17 residues. The V gene end was trimmed by 3 bases and the J gene end by 0 bases; junction bases not matched to a gene: 8. The CDR3 DNA reads as TGTGCCAGCAGCGGAGCGGAGCGGGAGAGCTCCTACAATGAGCAGTTCTTC. Protein product: CASSGAERESSYNEQFF.

The chain is built from TRBV7-8 and TRBJ2-1; the match to TRBD2 covers 15 bases. CDR3 length equals 16 residues. The germline V gene encodes CDR1 SGHVS and CDR2 FQNEAQ. Trimming at V came to 3 bases and at J to 7 bases, leaving 4 bases not matched to a gene. Here the CDR3 DNA reads TGTGCCAGCAGCTTTCCCGGACTAGCGGGAGGGAATGAGCAGTTCTTC. Translation gives CASSFPGLAGGNEQFF.

The chain couples TRBV7-8 to TRBJ2-1; TRBD1 matches at 10 bases. Looked up from germline, CDR1 is SGHVS and CDR2 is FQNEAQ. CDR3 size: 15 residues. V was clipped by 5 bases and J by 8 bases; unmatched bases: 9. CDR3 region: CASSPLTGGGYEQFF. The CDR3, as DNA: TGTGCCAGCAGCCCCCTGACAGGGGGCGGGTATGAGCAGTTCTTC.

The chain links TRBV6-5 to TRBJ1-5; D not resolved. The CDR3 runs to 16 residues. Germline assignment: CDR1 MNHEY and CDR2 SVGAGI. V lost 2 bases, J lost 11 bases, and 22 bases lay in between. CDR3 residues: CASSYAGSAPITAQHF. The CDR3 DNA is TGTGCCAGCAGTTACGCAGGCAGCGCTCCAATCACGGCCCAGCATTTT.

The sample holds a few counts of this clone. CDR3 DNA sequence: TGTGCCACCAGCAGAGATGGTGGGAGTTCCTACGAGCAGTACTTC. Protein sequence: CATSRDGGSSYEQYF. The V gene is TRBV15, the J gene TRBJ2-7; D may be TRBD2 (5 bases). Germline V gives CDR1 LNHNV, CDR2 YYDKDF (reference sequence). The CDR3 sequence is 15 residues long. V lost 0 bases and J 1 base, leaving 10 bases between the germline ends.

This chain uses TRBV5-1 with TRBJ2-7, with D perhaps matching TRBD1 (9 bases). The V and J ends lost 5 bases and 3 bases respectively, with 18 bases between them. The CDR3 loop spans 15 amino acids. CDR1 is SGHRS, CDR2 YFSETQ, per germline. As DNA, the CDR3 is TGCGCCAGCAGTCCGGGGGGGACAGGGCACTACGAGCAGTACTTC. Amino acids: CASSPGGTGHYEQYF.

The J gene is TRBJ2-4, the V gene TRBV7-9, with TRBD1 matching over 8 bases. Germline-derived CDR1 and CDR2 are SEHNR and FQNEAQ (reference sequence). The CDR3 is 16 amino acids. Trimming removed 5 bases from V and 1 base from J; junction bases left unmatched: 7. CDR3 loop: CASSPTGGTAKNIQYF. CDR3 bases: TGTGCCAGCAGCCCTACAGGGGGGACGGCCAAAAACATTCAGTACTTC.

This CDR3 is CASSIPRTSGRYEQYF. CDR3 DNA: TGTGCCAGTAGTATCCCCCGGACTAGCGGCCGCTACGAGCAGTACTTC. V is TRBV19 and J is TRBJ2-7, with 10 nucleotides matching TRBD2. The CDR3 covers 16 residues. Per germline, CDR1 LNHDA and CDR2 SQIVND (reference sequence). V dropped 3 bases and J dropped 3; count of bases not matched to a gene: 8.

This clone is termed large. V is TRBV19 and J is TRBJ1-5; D not certain. Trimming removed 7 bases at V and 2 bases at J, with 12 bases between. The length of the CDR3 is 14 residues. Germline CDR1 LNHDA, CDR2 SQIVND (reference sequence). Here the CDR3 reads CASTVDTGNQPQHF. The CDR3 DNA reads as TGTGCCAGTACTGTCGACACAGGCAATCAGCCCCAGCATTTT.

The chain carries TRBV7-2 and TRBJ2-5; 10 bases match TRBD1. CDR3 length equals 15 residues. CDR1 SGHTA and CDR2 FQGNSA come from the germline V gene. Trimming at V came to 2 bases and at J to 1 base, leaving 1 base not matched to a gene. In DNA form, the CDR3 reads TGTGCCAGCAGCTTACGACAGGGGGCCCAAGAGACCCAGTACTTC. Protein: CASSLRQGAQETQYF.

The chain couples TRBV7-2 to TRBJ2-1; TRBD2 agrees at 9 bases. Germline V gene sequence: CDR1 SGHTA, CDR2 FQGNSA. The CDR3 sequence is 16 residues long. Trimming took 6 bases from V and 6 from J; bases not matched to a gene: 12. Here the CDR3 reads CASSLSAAGGFNEQFF. Written as DNA, the CDR3 is TGTGCCAGCAGTCTTTCAGCAGCGGGAGGTTTCAATGAGCAGTTCTTC. Looking up the rest from reference TRBV7-2 and TRBJ2-1 gives the full variable domain: GAGVSQSPSNKVTEKGKDVELRCDPISGHTALYWYRQSLGQGLEFLIYFQGNSAPDKSGLPSDRFSAERTGGSVSTLTIQRTQQEDSAVYLCASSLSAAGGFNEQFFGPGTRLTVL.

Worth noting for this clone: One end of the junction fails to match germline, which may point to a read error. J is TRBJ2-5 and V is TRBV5-4; D possibly corresponds to TRBD1 (7 bases). Germline loops: CDR1 SGHNT, CDR2 YYREEE (reference sequence). CDR3 length: 14 amino acids. The CDR3 coding sequence is TGTGCCAGCGGCTTCCGGGGGACAGAAGAGACCCAGTACTTC. Its protein is CASGFRGTEETQYF. Full variable domain (remainder filled in from reference TRBV5-4 and TRBJ2-5): ETGVTQSPTHLIKTRGQQVTLRCSSQSGHNTVSWYQQALGQGPQFIFQYYREEENGRGNFPPRFSGLQFPNYSSELNVNALELDDSALYLCASGFRGTEETQYFGPGTRLLVL.

The chain couples TRBV6-6 to TRBJ2-7; D not certain. The CDR3 totals 10 residues. Looked up from germline, CDR1 is MNHNY and CDR2 is SVGAGI (reference sequence). The V end lost 10 bases, the J end lost 3 bases, and 7 bases lay between the germline ends. The DNA of the CDR3 is TGTGCCACAGGTTTCTACGAGCAGTACTTC. This encodes CATGFYEQYF.